Following are 20 T cell receptor beta chains from one sample sequenced in a study of T cells in localized non-small cell lung cancer. Clones were read by immunoSEQ multiplex PCR, and TCRdb kept only the in-frame ones, dropping some. In the table there are fewer than 35,000 clones, approximately 90% of which are singletons. Sequencing used PBMCs, obtained before any cancer treatment. All receptors come from a man aged 35 to 69 with stage II lung adenocarcinoma.

The V call is TRBV6-6, the J call TRBJ2-1; TRBD2 matches at 9 bases. Germline loops: CDR1 MNHNY, CDR2 SVGAGI (reference sequence). The V segment lost 8 bases and the J segment 7 bases; nucleotides outside the gene matches: 6. CDR3 size: 13 residues. The CDR3 DNA follows: TGTGCCAGCTCTACTAGCGGGCTAAATGAGCAGTTCTTC. Encoded protein: CASSTSGLNEQFF.

This sequence joins TRBV7-2 and TRBJ2-1; D possibly corresponds to TRBD1 (6 bases). CDR1 and CDR2 (germline): SGHTA, FQGNSA. This CDR3 contains 14 residues. Trimming took off 7 bases at V and 9 bases at J, with 19 bases between the two ends. The chain's CDR3 is CASTAPNRETEQFF. Written as DNA, the CDR3 is TGTGCCAGCACCGCGCCTAACAGGGAGACTGAGCAGTTCTTC.

The V and J genes are TRBV16 and TRBJ1-1; D is uncertain. Germline CDR1 reads KGHSY; CDR2 reads FQNENV. The CDR3 spans 13 residues. V was shortened by 2 bases and J by 7 bases, with 11 bases between the two germline ends. In DNA form, the CDR3 reads TGTGCCAGCAGCCAAGACCTCGGCTTTGAAGCTTTCTTT. It codes for CASSQDLGFEAFF.

The chain joins TRBV29-1 to TRBJ2-3, with D unresolved. Germline values: CDR1 SQVTM, CDR2 ANQGSEA. Trimming stripped 5 bases from V and 3 bases from J, with 15 bases between. CDR3 length: 14 residues. For the CDR3, the DNA is TGCAGCGTTAATAGAGCTGATCGGACAGATACGCAGTATTTT. This translates into CSVNRADRTDTQYF.

The chain joins TRBV5-1 to TRBJ1-5; D uncertain. The CDR3 length is 13 residues. V lost 4 bases, J lost 0 bases, and 5 bases lay in between. Germline V lookup: CDR1 SGHRS, CDR2 YFSETQ. CDR3 region: CASSAHSNQPQHF. The CDR3 region has the DNA TGCGCCAGCAGCGCTCATAGCAATCAGCCCCAGCATTTT.

A word on this clone: The same CDR3 is also encoded by other DNA sequences in this sample. The V call is TRBV19, the J call TRBJ1-5; 8 bases match TRBD1. Germline values: CDR1 LNHDA, CDR2 SQIVND (reference sequence). V shed 5 bases and J 0 bases; nucleotides not matched to a gene: 6. This CDR3 comprises 16 residues. The CDR3 spells CASSPRQGNSNQPQHF. The DNA for the CDR3 is TGTGCCAGTAGTCCGAGACAGGGGAATAGCAATCAGCCCCAGCATTTT. The full variable domain, completed using reference TRBV19 and TRBJ1-5, is DGGITQSPKYLFRKEGQNVTLSCEQNLNHDAMYWYRQDPGQGLRLIYYSQIVNDFQKGDIAEGYSVSREKKESFPLTVTSAQKNPTAFYLCASSPRQGNSNQPQHFGDGTRLSIL.

CDR3 nucleotides: TGTGCCAGCAGGACGGGACAGGGTAACACAGATACGCAGTATTTT. It codes for CASRTGQGNTDTQYF. The chain carries TRBV7-2 and TRBJ2-3, with 9 bases that match TRBD1. The CDR3 extends over 15 amino acids. CDR1 is SGHTA and CDR2 is FQGNSA in the germline V gene. V was clipped by 6 bases and J by 2 bases; unmatched bases: 6.

This chain links TRBV9 with TRBJ2-3; D is possibly TRBD2 (6 bases). The CDR3 runs to 19 residues. The germline gives CDR1 SGDLS, CDR2 YYNGEE. With 0 bases removed from V and 1 base from J, the gap between germline ends came to 21 bases. CDR3 sequence: CASSVASTGRSGRTDTQYF. The CDR3 coding sequence is TGTGCCAGCAGCGTAGCAAGTACTGGGAGGAGCGGCCGCACAGATACGCAGTATTTT.

The chain joins TRBV7-9 to TRBJ2-3, with a weak D call TRBD2 (6 bases). This CDR3 has 14 residues. V was clipped by 0 bases and J by 4 bases, with 8 bases between them. Per germline, CDR1 SEHNR and CDR2 FQNEAQ (reference sequence). The CDR3 sequence: CASSLAGEADTQYF. DNA of the CDR3: TGTGCCAGCAGCTTAGCGGGGGAGGCAGATACGCAGTATTTT. The full variable domain, its missing parts supplied by reference TRBV7-9 and TRBJ2-3, is DTGVSQNPRHKITKRGQNVTFRCDPISEHNRLYWYRQTLGQGPEFLTYFQNEAQLEKSRLLSDRFSAERPKGSFSTLEIQRTEQGDSAMYLCASSLAGEADTQYFGPGTRLTVL.

V gene TRBV6-1 combines with J gene TRBJ2-1, with 10 bases aligning to TRBD2. Unmatched junction bases numbered 9, after V lost 3 bases and J lost 7 bases. CDR1 is MNHNS and CDR2 is SASEGT in the germline V gene. CDR3 length equals 16 residues. The DNA of the CDR3 is TGTGCCAGCAGTGACAGCGGGAGGGCCGGTGTGAATGAGCAGTTCTTC. Translated: CASSDSGRAGVNEQFF.

A single count supports this clone. The V call is TRBV19, the J call TRBJ2-3; 10 bases agree with TRBD2. The junction had 11 bases not matched to a gene; V was cut back by 7 bases and J by 1 base. The CDR3 is 17 amino acids. Germline assignment: CDR1 LNHDA and CDR2 SQIVND (reference sequence). In nucleotides, the CDR3 is TGTGCCAGTACCTCCAGCGGGAGGGCATATGGCACAGATACGCAGTATTTT. Its protein is CASTSSGRAYGTDTQYF.

V gene TRBV7-9 combines with J gene TRBJ2-7; tentatively, D is TRBD2 (6 bases). Trimming stripped 4 bases from V and 2 bases from J, with 18 bases between. The CDR3 totals 16 residues. Germline V gene data show CDR1 as SEHNR and CDR2 as FQNEAQ (reference sequence). The CDR3 region has the DNA TGTGCCAGCAGCTCCCCTCTCGTTAGCGGACCCTACGAGCAGTACTTC. Amino acid sequence: CASSSPLVSGPYEQYF.

The V call is TRBV19, the J call TRBJ1-1; D may be TRBD1 (6 bases). V lost 5 bases and J 7 bases, leaving 14 bases between the germline ends. The CDR3 length is 13 residues. Germline assignment: CDR1 LNHDA and CDR2 SQIVND (reference sequence). CDR3 residues: CASSGRGGHEAFF. The CDR3 DNA reads TGTGCCAGTAGTGGCCGGGGGGGGCATGAAGCTTTCTTT.

The chain combines TRBV28 with TRBJ1-1; D is unresolved. The CDR3 consists of 12 residues. Germline lookup yields CDR1 MDHEN and CDR2 SYDVKM. Trimming took 2 bases from V and 8 from J, leaving 9 bases between them. The CDR3 loop reads CASSLEFGEAFF. The CDR3 bases are TGTGCCAGCAGTTTAGAGTTTGGAGAAGCTTTCTTT.

This clone was seen a handful of times. The chain has TRBV11-3 and TRBJ2-2, with D possibly being TRBD2 (7 bases). The CDR3 runs to 16 residues. CDR1 is SGHNT, CDR2 YENEEA, per germline. V lost 1 base to trimming and J lost 4 bases, with 13 bases between them. CDR3: CASSLVRGASTGELFF. The CDR3 bases are TGTGCCAGCAGCTTAGTTCGGGGGGCGAGCACCGGGGAGCTGTTTTTT.

V gene TRBV7-9 combines with J gene TRBJ2-5; TRBD2 is a possible D gene (6 bases). The ends were cut back, 5 bases at V and 5 bases at J, with 18 bases in the middle. The CDR3 sequence is 15 residues long. Germline values: CDR1 SEHNR, CDR2 FQNEAQ (reference sequence). CDR3 sequence: CASSAGLAAKETQYF. The CDR3 DNA reads TGTGCCAGCAGCGCGGGACTTGCGGCCAAGGAGACCCAGTACTTC.

V usage is TRBV21-1 and J usage is TRBJ2-1; the D call TRBD2 from the table was never checked on the DNA. TRBV21-1 has pseudogene status. This CDR3 has 16 residues. The CDR3 sequence: CASSELAGGPLGEQFF. The CDR3 bases are TGTGCCAGCAGCGAACTAGCGGGAGGGCCCTTGGGTGAGCAGTTCTTC.

The chain has TRBV19 and TRBJ2-7; D is undetermined. The CDR3 runs 15 residues. The germline V gene has CDR1 LNHDA and CDR2 SQIVND (reference sequence). V dropped 5 bases and J dropped 2 bases, with 16 bases sitting between them. CDR3 nucleotide sequence: TGTGCCAGTAGTCGGACCTCCACAATTACCTACGAGCAGTACTTC. The encoded protein is CASSRTSTITYEQYF. The entire variable domain, with the rest obtained from reference TRBV19 and TRBJ2-7, is as follows: DGGITQSPKYLFRKEGQNVTLSCEQNLNHDAMYWYRQDPGQGLRLIYYSQIVNDFQKGDIAEGYSVSREKKESFPLTVTSAQKNPTAFYLCASSRTSTITYEQYFGPGTRLTVT.

This sequence joins TRBV6-5 and TRBJ1-2, with a weak D call TRBD1 (5 bases). The germline gives CDR1 MNHEY, CDR2 SVGAGI. Trimming took 5 bases from V and 8 from J, leaving 15 bases between them. The CDR3 is 13 amino acids. The CDR3: CASSTPGLLGYTF. DNA for the CDR3: TGTGCCAGCAGTACCCCGGGGCTTCTGGGCTACACCTTC.

V gene TRBV30 combines with J gene TRBJ2-7; 7 bases are shared with TRBD1. CDR1 and CDR2 (germline): GTSNPN, SVGIG (reference sequence). This CDR3 comprises 13 residues. Trimming removed 0 bases from V and 7 bases from J; junction bases left unmatched: 6. The CDR3 coding sequence is TGTGCCTGGAGTGTCCGACAGGGTGGGGAGCAGTACTTC. Its protein product is CAWSVRQGGEQYF.